The 10 T cell receptor beta chains in this list originate from one sample, sequenced in a study of blood T cells in healthy people across ages. The use of a sample-barcoded 5' primer and a J-beta primer mix characterized a second PCR of 7 to 11 cycles. TCRdb reanalysed the 5' RACE reads using MiXCR and keeps one entry per CDR3 protein. The table includes approximately 850,000 distinct CDR3 sequences, around 42% detected once. Sequenced material: blood. The receptors were sampled from a man aged 55-75 years in good health.

The chain is built from TRBV6-2 or TRBV6-3 and TRBJ2-7, with unresolved D. This CDR3 contains 13 residues. Trimming stripped 6 bases from V and 3 bases from J, with 12 bases between. Germline V gene sequence: CDR1 MNHEY, CDR2 SVGEGT. The CDR3 DNA follows: TGTGCCAGCAGCCTACTCGATAGCTACGAGCAGTACTTC. It yields the protein CASSLLDSYEQYF.

The sample holds many counts of this clonotype. V and J are TRBV20-1 and TRBJ2-3; unclear D gene. The germline V gene has CDR1 DFQATT and CDR2 SNEGSKA (reference sequence). The CDR3 covers 14 residues. Trimming cost V 3 bases and J 0 bases, with 10 bases left between them. Here the CDR3 DNA reads TGCAGTGCTAGGCCTAGGGCTAGCACAGATACGCAGTATTTT. It translates to CSARPRASTDTQYF.

The rearrangement uses TRBV7-8 and TRBJ2-3; D call uncertain. The germline V gene has CDR1 SGHVS and CDR2 FQNEAQ. The CDR3 is made up of 15 amino acids. V lost 1 base to trimming and J lost 2 bases, with 10 bases between them. The chain's CDR3 is CASSLEPANTDTQYF. For the CDR3, the DNA is TGTGCCAGCAGCTTAGAACCTGCGAACACAGATACGCAGTATTTT.

The table lists this clonotype with a few counts. The gene calls are TRBV6-6 and TRBJ2-5; 8 bases map to TRBD2. This CDR3 region has 16 residues. Germline CDR1 and CDR2: MNHNY and SVGAGI (reference sequence). V trimming: 3 bases; J trimming: 1 base; junction bases outside the gene matches: 7. The CDR3 loop is CASSYRITSGQETQYF. As DNA, the CDR3 is TGTGCCAGCAGTTATCGAATAACTAGCGGCCAAGAGACCCAGTACTTC.

Turning to this clonotype: One junction end does not reproduce the germline sequence, and a read error may be involved. This rearrangement joins TRBV20-1 to TRBJ2-1, with TRBD2 identical over 10 bases. The CDR3 covers 14 residues. Germline V gene data show CDR1 as DFQATT and CDR2 as SNEGSKA (reference sequence). The CDR3 bases are TGCAGTGCTCCACTAGCGGGGCCGCTCAATGGGCAGTTCTTC. It specifies CSAPLAGPLNGQFF.

The sample holds a few counts of this clonotype. The gene calls are TRBV20-1 and TRBJ2-7; D is unclear. Germline assignment: CDR1 DFQATT and CDR2 SNEGSKA (reference sequence). The V end was cut by 0 bases, the J end by 3 bases, with 12 bases between. CDR3 size: 14 residues. CDR3: CSARDHKALYEQYF. DNA for the CDR3: TGCAGTGCTAGAGATCATAAAGCCCTCTACGAGCAGTACTTC.

This clonotype was seen a few times. This chain links TRBV10-1 with TRBJ2-1; D possibly matches TRBD1 or TRBD2 (7 bases each). The V end was cut by 7 bases, the J end by 5 bases, with 18 bases between. The germline gives CDR1 WNHNN, CDR2 SYGVQD (reference sequence). This CDR3 has 15 amino acids. This CDR3 reads CASNEGASGDNEQFF. The CDR3 DNA reads as TGCGCCAGCAACGAGGGGGCTAGCGGAGACAATGAGCAGTTCTTC.

This clonotype was counted between two and nine times. The chain uses TRBV7-2 and TRBJ2-7, with D unclear. The V end lost 4 bases, the J end lost 6 bases, and 10 bases lay between the germline ends. The CDR3 runs to 12 residues. Per germline, CDR1 SGHTA and CDR2 FQGNSA. DNA of the CDR3: TGTGCCAGCAGCTCCCTGGGTGTCGAGCAGTACTTC. This encodes CASSSLGVEQYF.

This clonotype has ten or more counts. The chain employs TRBV29-1 and TRBJ2-6, with 7 bases fitting TRBD1. Looked up from germline, CDR1 is SQVTM and CDR2 is ANQGSEA. The CDR3 contains 13 residues. Unmatched junction bases numbered 7, after V lost 6 bases and J lost 8 bases. This CDR3 reads CSVIQGSTNVLTF. The CDR3 DNA reads TGCAGCGTAATACAGGGGTCTACCAACGTCCTGACTTTC. Filled out from reference TRBV29-1 and TRBJ2-6, the complete variable domain reads SAVISQKPSRDICQRGTSLTIQCQVDSQVTMMFWYRQQPGQSLTLIATANQGSEATYESGFVIDKFPISRPNLTFSTLTVSNMSPEDSSIYLCSVIQGSTNVLTFGAGSRLTVL.

The chain carries TRBV11-2 and TRBJ2-7; weak D call: TRBD2 (5 bases). From germline, CDR1 is SGHAT and CDR2 FQNNGV. This CDR3 has 16 residues. With 2 bases removed from V and 0 bases from J, the gap between germline ends came to 14 bases. CDR3 in DNA: TGTGCCAGCAGCTTAACGCCTAGCCGGAGCTCCTACGAGCAGTACTTC. This encodes CASSLTPSRSSYEQYF. The variable domain in full, completed from reference TRBV11-2 and TRBJ2-7, reads EAGVAQSPRYKIIEKRQSVAFWCNPISGHATLYWYQQILGQGPKLLIQFQNNGVVDDSQLPKDRFSAERLKGVDSTLKIQPAKLEDSAVYLCASSLTPSRSSYEQYFGPGTRLTVT.